This TCR beta chain was sequenced in a study of blood T cell repertoires in COVID-19. The CDR3 has 17 residues. Germline CDR1 is LGHDT and CDR2 is YNNKEL (reference sequence). With V trimmed by 5 bases and J by 2 bases, 14 bases remained unmatched. The table came from immunoSEQ multiplex PCR; TCRdb's copy has only in-frame clones and leaves some out. The sample yields about 300,000 clones, around 85% seen once. The sample taken for sequencing was peripheral blood. The receptor was isolated from a human donor with COVID-19, enrolled during active disease. The donor label of this sample is uncertain. The genes are TRBV3-1 (or the pseudogene TRBV3-2) and TRBJ2-5; 7 bases map to TRBD1. CDR3 sequence (DNA): TGTGCCAGCAGCATAAGAAGGCGACAGGGCATTCAAGAGACCCAGTACTTC. Protein: CASSIRRRQGIQETQYF.